Below, one T cell receptor beta chain is given with its context. Which cohort a participant joined came from the clinical history participants gave. This entry comes from a study of blood T cell repertoires in COVID-19. Study at large: Specimens from acute and convalescent COVID-19 originated in the United States, Italy and Spain.

Under the authors' procedure: Amplifying reference gene primers gave estimates of nucleated cell counts. Assay used: immunoSEQ multiplex PCR; TCRdb lists only in-frame clones, some missing. The V and J calls and clone size were taken over from that table, and D and trimming were inferred from the DNA. The sample yields about 200,000 clones, roughly 89% seen once. V was pared by 3 bases and J by 6 bases, with 7 bases of the junction left unmatched. The germline V gene encodes CDR1 SGHDN and CDR2 FVKESK. The CDR3 is 15 residues long. The TCR was taken from a woman between 40 and 50 years old with acute COVID-19. The sequenced material came from PBMCs or T cells enriched from blood (not recorded which). The chain joins TRBV14 to TRBJ1-1; 10 bases fit TRBD1. In DNA, the CDR3 is TGTGCCAGCAGCCAGGCGAGACAGGGGGCAGCTGAAGCTTTCTTT. This gives the protein CASSQARQGAAEAFF. The full variable domain, with the rest looked up from reference TRBV14 and TRBJ1-1, is EAGVTQFPSHSVIEKGQTVTLRCDPISGHDNLYWYRRVMGKEIKFLLHFVKESKQDESGMPNNRFLAERTGGTYSTLKVQPAELEDSGVYFCASSQARQGAAEAFFGQGTRLTVV.